These 30 T cell receptor beta chains were sequenced from one sample in a study of cytomegalovirus exposure and HLA in healthy donors. PCR involved 60 Vbeta and 13 Jbeta primers. This table comes from immunoSEQ multiplex PCR, and its TCRdb copy is limited to in-frame clones, with some not included. The sample totals some 120,000 clones; its top ten clones hold roughly 2.7%. Material for sequencing was PBMCs. Receptor source: a man aged 25 to 45 in good health and CMV-seronegative.

The chain has TRBV19 and TRBJ1-6; TRBD1 is a possible D gene (6 bases). The CDR3 extends over 15 amino acids. CDR1 and CDR2 from the germline V gene are LNHDA and SQIVND (reference sequence). Trimming took 1 base from V and 4 from J, leaving 8 bases between them. CDR3 in amino acids: CASSIGTAYNSPLHF. The CDR3 DNA is TGTGCCAGTAGTATAGGGACAGCATATAATTCACCCCTCCACTTT.

This rearrangement joins TRBV10-3 to TRBJ1-2; TRBD1 agrees at 8 bases. CDR3 length: 15 amino acids. CDR1 and CDR2 (germline): ENHRY, SYGVKD. V shed 3 bases and J 4 bases; nucleotides not matched to a gene: 7. CDR3 sequence reads: CAISDSGGEGYGYTF. In DNA, the CDR3 is TGTGCCATCAGTGATTCAGGGGGCGAGGGCTATGGCTACACCTTC.

The rearrangement uses TRBV15 and TRBJ2-3, with 15 bases lining up with TRBD2. The trim removed 1 base at V and 6 bases at J, leaving 2 bases unmatched. CDR1 and CDR2 from the germline V gene are LNHNV and YYDKDF (reference sequence). There are 16 residues in the CDR3. CDR3 in DNA: TGTGCCACCAGCAGAGGGACTAGCGGGAGGGCTGATACGCAGTATTTT. Encoded protein: CATSRGTSGRADTQYF.

The gene calls are TRBV19 and TRBJ2-2; TRBD1 matches 7 bases. CDR1 is LNHDA, CDR2 SQIVND, per germline (reference sequence). Trimming removed 4 bases from V and 1 base from J; junction bases left unmatched: 6. The CDR3 runs 16 residues. The CDR3 sequence: CASSKRGLQNTGELFF. CDR3 in DNA: TGTGCCAGTAGTAAAAGGGGGCTTCAGAACACCGGGGAGCTGTTTTTT.

This sequence joins TRBV27 and TRBJ2-5, with 13 nucleotides matching TRBD2. The CDR3 is made up of 15 amino acids. With V trimmed by 6 bases and J by 2 bases, 3 bases remained unmatched. Looked up from germline, CDR1 is MNHEY and CDR2 is SMNVEV (reference sequence). CDR3 nucleotides: TGTGCCAGCAGGCAGGGACTAGCGGGACAAGAGACCCAGTACTTC. This codes for CASRQGLAGQETQYF.

This chain links TRBV19 with TRBJ2-7, with D unresolved. V dropped 4 bases and J dropped 4 bases, with 17 bases sitting between them. Germline lookup yields CDR1 LNHDA and CDR2 SQIVND (reference sequence). The CDR3 is 15 amino acids. In DNA form, the CDR3 reads TGTGCCAGTAGTAGGCCTACATCTACCGGGTACGAGCAGTACTTC. Its protein is CASSRPTSTGYEQYF.

The V and J genes are TRBV27 and TRBJ2-3; 9 bases agree with TRBD2. Germline V gene sequence: CDR1 MNHEY, CDR2 SMNVEV (reference sequence). Germline trimming cut 6 bases from V and 2 bases from J; bases unmatched to any gene: 6. This CDR3 is 15 amino acids long. CDR3 in amino acids: CASSRRLADTDTQYF. CDR3 bases: TGTGCCAGCAGCCGGCGACTAGCGGACACAGATACGCAGTATTTT.

This rearrangement joins TRBV5-1 to TRBJ1-5; TRBD1 matches 7 bases. The trim removed 4 bases at V and 1 base at J, leaving 2 bases unmatched. The V gene's germline CDR1 is SGHRS and CDR2 YFSETQ. The length of the CDR3 is 14 residues. The CDR3 DNA is TGCGCCAGCAGCCCAGGGGGGAGCAATCAGCCCCAGCATTTT. Amino acids: CASSPGGSNQPQHF.

The V gene is TRBV25-1, the J gene TRBJ1-4; D is unclear. There are 15 residues in the CDR3. V lost 10 bases to trimming and J lost 4 bases, with 19 bases between them. Germline V CDR1 and CDR2: MGHDK, SYGVNS. CDR3 region: CATRPAGSYNEKLFF. CDR3 coding DNA: TGTGCCACCCGACCCGCCGGGAGTTATAATGAAAAACTGTTTTTT.

The chain employs TRBV11-3 and TRBJ2-1, with D possibly matching TRBD2 (5 bases). V dropped 5 bases and J dropped 5 bases, with 16 bases sitting between them. Germline values: CDR1 SGHNT, CDR2 YENEEA. The CDR3 extends over 15 amino acids. CDR3 in DNA: TGTGCCAGCAGCCGTACGGGAAATTCTGACAATGAGCAGTTCTTC. Translated: CASSRTGNSDNEQFF. Together with reference TRBV11-3 and TRBJ2-1, the CDR3 gives the full variable domain: EAGVVQSPRYKIIEKKQPVAFWCNPISGHNTLYWYLQNLGQGPELLIRYENEEAVDDSQLPKDRFSAERLKGVDSTLKIQPAELGDSAVYLCASSRTGNSDNEQFFGPGTRLTVL.

J is TRBJ2-2 and V is TRBV4-2; D unclear. CDR1 and CDR2 (germline): LGHNA, YNFKEQ. This CDR3 is 15 amino acids long. V lost 4 bases and J lost 0, with 9 bases in between. CDR3 coding DNA: TGTGCCAGCAGCCCCCCTAATTCGAACACCGGGGAGCTGTTTTTT. This translates into CASSPPNSNTGELFF.

The chain couples TRBV19 to TRBJ1-1, with D possibly being TRBD1 (6 bases). Per the germline V gene, CDR1 is LNHDA and CDR2 is SQIVND (reference sequence). The CDR3 runs 16 residues. The germline V and J ends were trimmed by 3 bases and 0 bases, with 14 bases remaining between them. The CDR3: CASSIIFGGLNTEAFF. Here the CDR3 DNA reads TGTGCCAGTAGTATTATTTTTGGGGGCTTGAACACTGAAGCTTTCTTT.

The chain joins TRBV7-3 to TRBJ2-2, with 9 bases identical to TRBD1. This CDR3 has 14 amino acids. V gave up 2 bases and J gave up 6 bases; unmatched junction bases: 1. CDR1 SGHTA and CDR2 FQGTGA come from the germline V gene. CDR3 amino acids: CASSLDRGAGELFF. DNA of the CDR3: TGTGCCAGCAGCTTAGACAGGGGGGCCGGGGAGCTGTTTTTT.

The rearrangement uses TRBV29-1 and TRBJ1-2; 8 nucleotides align to TRBD1. The germline V gene has CDR1 SQVTM and CDR2 ANQGSEA. The CDR3 runs 13 residues. V lost 4 bases, J lost 5 bases, and 6 bases stayed unmatched. CDR3 loop: CSVGGQGLYGYTF. DNA for the CDR3: TGCAGCGTTGGCGGACAGGGATTATATGGCTACACCTTC.

The rearrangement uses TRBV11-3 and TRBJ2-1; 7 nucleotides match TRBD2. This CDR3 has 14 residues. Trimming at V came to 5 bases and at J to 5 bases, leaving 6 bases not matched to a gene. Germline CDR1 reads SGHNT; CDR2 reads YENEEA. The CDR3 sequence is CASSVGAGDNEQFF. The CDR3 coding sequence is TGTGCCAGCAGCGTAGGGGCGGGGGACAATGAGCAGTTCTTC.

The V call is TRBV28, the J call TRBJ1-2, with a tentative D call TRBD1 (5 bases). The V gene lost 4 bases and the J gene lost 6 bases, with 15 bases spanning the gap. Per germline, CDR1 MDHEN and CDR2 SYDVKM. CDR3 size: 14 residues. The CDR3 here is CASSWGREYDGYTF. In nucleotides, the CDR3 is TGTGCCAGCAGTTGGGGCAGGGAATACGATGGCTACACCTTC.

This chain joins TRBV7-8 and TRBJ2-1, with D possibly TRBD2 on 7 matching bases. V was cut by 5 bases and J by 6 bases, with 17 bases left in between. The CDR3 is 15 residues long. Germline assignment: CDR1 SGHVS and CDR2 FQNEAQ. CDR3: CASSPRGGTGNEQFF. CDR3 in DNA: TGTGCCAGCAGCCCAAGGGGGGGGACGGGCAATGAGCAGTTCTTC.

The V gene is TRBV10-3, the J gene TRBJ2-5; unclear D gene. The end of the DNA fits TRBJ2-7 better, so the J call may be wrong. This CDR3 has 12 amino acids. The germline V gene encodes CDR1 ENHRY and CDR2 SYGVKD. The CDR3 DNA sequence: TGTGCCATCAGTGAAGGCGGCTACGAGCAGTACTTC. Amino acids: CAISEGGYEQYF.

The J gene is TRBJ2-2, the V gene TRBV27; TRBD2 agrees at 7 bases. The CDR3 has 15 amino acids. Germline V gene sequence: CDR1 MNHEY, CDR2 SMNVEV (reference sequence). J gave up 6 bases and V 7 bases, and 11 bases lay outside the gene matches. The chain's CDR3 is CASKLETGGAGELFF. As DNA, the CDR3 is TGTGCCAGCAAATTAGAGACGGGAGGCGCCGGGGAGCTGTTTTTT.

V is TRBV28 and J is TRBJ2-2; D may be TRBD1 (5 bases). From germline, CDR1 is MDHEN and CDR2 SYDVKM. The CDR3 consists of 15 residues. V was cut by 4 bases and J by 6 bases, with 15 bases left in between. The CDR3 bases are TGTGCCAGCAGTTCCCCCGGGCTAGGGGCCGGGGAGCTGTTTTTT. Amino acids: CASSSPGLGAGELFF.

The genes are TRBV11-1 and TRBJ2-1, with 10 bases lining up with TRBD1. Losses at the gene ends were 6 bases for V and 5 bases for J; bases not matched to a gene: 7. Germline CDR1 is SGHAT and CDR2 is FQDESV (reference sequence). This CDR3 is 15 amino acids long. The CDR3 bases are TGTGCCAGCAGGACCGGGACAGGGGTTGACAATGAGCAGTTCTTC. Amino acids: CASRTGTGVDNEQFF.

The chain carries TRBV5-1 and TRBJ1-4, with D possibly matching TRBD1 (6 bases). V gave up 4 bases and J gave up 2 bases, with 6 bases separating them. Per germline, CDR1 SGHRS and CDR2 YFSETQ. There are 13 residues in the CDR3. The CDR3 DNA is TGCGCCAGCAGCACAGGGACTAATGAAAAACTGTTTTTT. Residues: CASSTGTNEKLFF.

The chain recombines TRBV6-5 with TRBJ1-5, with D maybe TRBD1 (5 bases). The CDR3 sequence is 15 residues long. Germline CDR1 reads MNHEY; CDR2 reads SVGAGI. V lost 0 bases and J 4 bases, leaving 10 bases between the germline ends. In DNA form, the CDR3 reads TGTGCCAGCAGTTACTCCCAGGGTCTGAATCAGCCCCAGCATTTT. Its protein is CASSYSQGLNQPQHF.

The chain has TRBV19 and TRBJ1-5; no reliable D call. This CDR3 spans 15 amino acids. With 5 bases removed from V and 0 bases from J, the gap between germline ends came to 11 bases. Germline assignment: CDR1 LNHDA and CDR2 SQIVND (reference sequence). Written as DNA, the CDR3 is TGTGCCAGTAGTTGGAGTGGATTTAGCAATCAGCCCCAGCATTTT. Encoded protein: CASSWSGFSNQPQHF.

The chain uses TRBV7-2 and TRBJ2-3; TRBD2 is a possible D gene (6 bases). The CDR3 is 15 amino acids. CDR1 SGHTA and CDR2 FQGNSA come from the germline V gene. With 3 bases removed from V and 6 bases from J, the gap between germline ends came to 16 bases. CDR3 loop: CASSLGGFWADTQYF. CDR3 in DNA: TGTGCCAGCAGCTTGGGGGGATTTTGGGCGGATACGCAGTATTTT. Supplemented by reference TRBV7-2 and TRBJ2-3, the full variable domain reads GAGVSQSPSNKVTEKGKDVELRCDPISGHTALYWYRQSLGQGLEFLIYFQGNSAPDKSGLPSDRFSAERTGGSVSTLTIQRTQQEDSAVYLCASSLGGFWADTQYFGPGTRLTVL.

The chain employs TRBV7-8 and TRBJ2-2; 7 nucleotides align to TRBD2. Germline V gene data show CDR1 as SGHVS and CDR2 as FQNEAQ. The V segment lost 8 bases and the J segment 0 bases; nucleotides outside the gene matches: 9. The CDR3 spans 16 residues. CDR3 region: CASLASGWSNTGELFF. The CDR3 DNA is TGTGCCAGCTTGGCTAGCGGATGGTCGAACACCGGGGAGCTGTTTTTT. Complete variable domain (other parts from reference TRBV7-8 and TRBJ2-2): GAGVSQSPRYKVAKRGQDVALRCDPISGHVSLFWYQQALGQGPEFLTYFQNEAQLDKSGLPSDRFFAERPEGSVSTLKIQRTQQEDSAVYLCASLASGWSNTGELFFGEGSRLTVL.

As DNA, the CDR3 is TGTGCCAGCAGTCCTTACACAGGGATGCAAGAGACCCAGTACTTC. This encodes CASSPYTGMQETQYF. The chain couples TRBV28 to TRBJ2-5; weak D call: TRBD1 (6 bases). The length of the CDR3 is 15 residues. Germline values: CDR1 MDHEN, CDR2 SYDVKM. Trimming cost V 5 bases and J 2 bases, with 15 bases left between them.

V and J are TRBV5-6 and TRBJ1-4; 7 bases line up with TRBD1. V trimming: 4 bases; J trimming: 7 bases; junction bases outside the gene matches: 13. The CDR3 runs to 16 residues. The germline CDR1 and CDR2 sequences are SGHDT and YYEEEE. For the CDR3, the DNA is TGTGCCAGCAGCCTTAAGGGGGCAGGCAGGGGTGAAAAACTGTTTTTT. This translates into CASSLKGAGRGEKLFF.

This chain links TRBV5-1 with TRBJ1-1; 9 bases match TRBD1. Germline V gene lookup returns CDR1 SGHRS and CDR2 YFSETQ. The CDR3 length is 17 residues. V lost 4 bases to trimming and J lost 0 bases; unmatched junction nucleotides: 10. The CDR3 DNA reads TGCGCCAGCAGCCCCCTCCCGGGACAGGGAATGAACACTGAAGCTTTCTTT. It specifies CASSPLPGQGMNTEAFF.

V is TRBV9 and J is TRBJ2-2; 15 nucleotides match TRBD2. Germline V CDR1 and CDR2: SGDLS, YYNGEE. This CDR3 spans 18 amino acids. The trim removed 4 bases at V and 4 bases at J, leaving 8 bases unmatched. CDR3 in amino acids: CASSSGLAGGPGTGELFF. DNA for the CDR3: TGTGCCAGCAGCAGCGGACTAGCGGGAGGGCCTGGCACCGGGGAGCTGTTTTTT.